These 20 T cell receptor beta chains were all obtained from the same sample, sequenced in a study of regulatory T cells in long-lasting Graves disease. Arm-PCR of CDR3 regions and iRepertoire HTBI primers were the basis on which TCR beta libraries were built. MiXCR, applied by TCRdb to the multiplex PCR reads, yields one record per CDR3 protein. The table includes about 470,000 distinct CDR3 sequences, roughly 21% detected once. The sample's time point: persistent/refractory GD, antithyroid drugs over 5 years with positive TRAb. Making the TCR library involved RNA that had been extracted from PBMCs. The source material was peripheral blood mononuclear cells (PBMCs), sampled when the disease was refractory, from a patient treated with antithyroid drugs. These receptors came from a female donor with Graves disease.

This clonotype was detected ten times or more. The chain uses TRBV6-1 and TRBJ1-5; 7 nucleotides match TRBD1. The V segment lost 6 bases and the J segment 0 bases; nucleotides outside the gene matches: 5. The V gene's germline CDR1 is MNHNS and CDR2 SASEGT. The CDR3 covers 15 residues. This CDR3 reads CASRTGRYSNQPQHF. The CDR3 DNA sequence: TGTGCCAGCAGGACAGGGCGGTATAGCAATCAGCCCCAGCATTTT.

This clonotype came up many times. The V gene is TRBV28, the J gene TRBJ1-6, with a weak D call TRBD1 (6 bases). The germline V gene encodes CDR1 MDHEN and CDR2 SYDVKM. V lost 6 bases to trimming and J lost 10 bases, with 22 bases between them. The CDR3 sequence is 16 residues long. The CDR3 region is CASSLRSVQGRSPLHF. The DNA for the CDR3 is TGTGCCAGCAGCCTTCGGTCGGTCCAGGGGAGGTCACCCCTCCACTTT.

The chain joins TRBV28 to TRBJ2-5, with D perhaps TRBD1 (5 bases). The V gene's germline CDR1 is MDHEN and CDR2 SYDVKM. Trimming left V 0 bases short and J 4 bases short, with 9 bases between. The CDR3 sequence is 14 residues long. Here the CDR3 DNA reads TGTGCCAGCAGTTTATGGATTAGGGGAGAGACCCAGTACTTC. This gives the protein CASSLWIRGETQYF.

In its sample, this clonotype was seen many times. This chain uses TRBV7-2 with TRBJ2-7; D gene unclear. Germline CDR1 and CDR2: SGHTA and FQGNSA. The germline V and J ends were trimmed by 6 bases and 0 bases, with 9 bases remaining between them. The CDR3 loop spans 13 amino acids. Here the CDR3 DNA reads TGTGCCAGCAGTTTACAAATCTCCTACGAGCAGTACTTC. Translating it yields CASSLQISYEQYF.

A few counts support this clonotype. The chain joins TRBV13 to TRBJ2-3, with D perhaps matching TRBD1 or TRBD2 (7 bases each). Trimming shortened V by 5 bases and J by 1 base, and 19 bases separated the two germline ends. Germline V gives CDR1 PRHDT, CDR2 FYEKMQ (reference sequence). There are 17 residues in the CDR3. CDR3 sequence reads: CASSPGGGPERTDTQYF. For the CDR3, the DNA is TGTGCCAGCAGCCCAGGGGGAGGGCCAGAGCGCACAGATACGCAGTATTTT.

This chain links TRBV15 with TRBJ1-1, with no clear D. The CDR3 totals 14 residues. The V gene lost 1 base and the J gene lost 5 bases, with 11 bases spanning the gap. CDR1 is LNHNV, CDR2 YYDKDF, per germline (reference sequence). Written as DNA, the CDR3 is TGTGCCACCAGCAGAGCCAATTCTATAACTGAAGCTTTCTTT. Protein product: CATSRANSITEAFF.

The sample holds many counts of this clonotype. This chain connects TRBV19 to TRBJ1-1; the match to TRBD1 covers 7 bases. Germline CDR1 and CDR2: LNHDA and SQIVND (reference sequence). This CDR3 region has 15 residues. V was pared by 5 bases and J by 3 bases, with 9 bases of the junction left unmatched. CDR3 loop: CASSLQGEWDTEAFF. The CDR3 DNA reads as TGTGCCAGTAGTCTGCAGGGGGAGTGGGACACTGAAGCTTTCTTT.

This clonotype was counted many times. This sequence joins TRBV11-2 and TRBJ2-5; D remains unclear. This CDR3 is 13 amino acids long. Between the trimmed V and J ends, which lost 1 base and 4 bases, there was a span of 7 bases. In germline, CDR1 is SGHAT, CDR2 FQNNGV. The CDR3: CASSLGYSETQYF. The DNA of the CDR3 is TGTGCCAGCAGCTTAGGTTACTCAGAGACCCAGTACTTC.

This clonotype has just a few counts. The chain recombines TRBV4-1 with TRBJ1-2, with D maybe TRBD1 (5 bases). Trimming removed 1 base at V and 4 bases at J, with 13 bases between. Germline V CDR1 and CDR2: MGHRA, YSYEKL. The CDR3 loop spans 15 amino acids. The CDR3 is CASSQATGTIYGYTF. CDR3 sequence (DNA): TGCGCCAGCAGCCAAGCAACCGGGACTATCTATGGCTACACCTTC.

This clonotype has just a few counts. This chain connects TRBV4-2 to TRBJ1-6; D remains ambiguous. The CDR3 is made up of 16 amino acids. Germline V CDR1 and CDR2: LGHNA, YNFKEQ. V shed 0 bases and J shed 6 bases, with 12 bases lying between them. The CDR3 protein is CASSQDRGPGNSPLHF. In nucleotides, the CDR3 is TGTGCCAGCAGCCAAGATCGAGGTCCTGGTAATTCACCCCTCCACTTT.

V and J are TRBV9 and TRBJ2-3; D is unclear. This CDR3 comprises 15 residues. Germline CDR1 and CDR2: SGDLS and YYNGEE. The V end was cut by 5 bases, the J end by 1 base, with 14 bases between. CDR3 bases: TGTGCCAGCAGGGGTCCCTTGGGTGGCACAGATACGCAGTATTTT. It yields the protein CASRGPLGGTDTQYF.

The chain combines TRBV10-3 with TRBJ2-7, with D perhaps TRBD2 (5 bases). The V end was cut by 7 bases, the J end by 5 bases, with 21 bases between. Germline V gene sequence: CDR1 ENHRY, CDR2 SYGVKD. CDR3 length: 15 residues. CDR3 in amino acids: CAITINQAGSDEQYF. In DNA form, the CDR3 reads TGTGCCATCACTATCAACCAGGCGGGTAGTGACGAGCAGTACTTC.

In the case of this clonotype: This clone may be a read error of a much larger clone one base away. V usage is TRBV6-1 and J usage is TRBJ2-7; D may correspond to TRBD1 or TRBD2 (5 bases each). The V gene lost 5 bases and the J gene lost 0 bases, with 14 bases spanning the gap. CDR1 and CDR2 from the germline V gene are MNHNS and SASEGT. This CDR3 is 15 amino acids long. For the CDR3, the DNA is TGTGCCAGCAGTACTCCGGGACCCGACTCCTACGAGCAGTACTTC. It is translated as CASSTPGPDSYEQYF.

V is TRBV28 and J is TRBJ2-7, with 8 bases lining up with TRBD1. Germline loops: CDR1 MDHEN, CDR2 SYDVKM. The CDR3 has 13 amino acids. V was pared by 6 bases and J by 4 bases, with 5 bases of the junction left unmatched. The CDR3: CASRTDREYEQYF. CDR3 in DNA: TGTGCCAGCAGGACGGACAGGGAATACGAGCAGTACTTC.

The J gene is TRBJ2-3, the V gene TRBV11-2, with 8 bases aligning to TRBD2. The CDR3 loop spans 15 amino acids. V lost 2 bases and J lost 6; bases outside the gene matches: 7. The germline CDR1 and CDR2 sequences are SGHAT and FQNNGV. CDR3 region: CASSLPGLVSDTQYF. In nucleotides, the CDR3 is TGTGCCAGCAGCTTACCGGGACTAGTTTCGGATACGCAGTATTTT.

In the case of this clonotype: This clone may be a read error of a much larger clone one base away. This chain connects TRBV24-1 to TRBJ2-7; the D gene is possibly TRBD1 (5 bases). The CDR3 length is 11 residues. Germline V gene sequence: CDR1 KGHDR, CDR2 SFDVKD. V was clipped by 4 bases and J by 5 bases, with 5 bases between them. This chain's CDR3 is CATSEGDEQYF. CDR3 coding DNA: TGTGCCACCAGTGAAGGGGACGAGCAGTACTTC.

This clonotype has ten or more counts. This chain uses TRBV28 with TRBJ2-1; maybe TRBD2 (6 bases). This CDR3 is built from 19 residues. The germline V and J ends were trimmed by 4 bases and 7 bases, with 29 bases remaining between them. In germline, CDR1 is MDHEN, CDR2 SYDVKM. Here the CDR3 DNA reads TGTGCCAGCAGTTCCATTAGCGTACCGGGCGGGGTTCTTACGAATGAGCAGTTCTTC. It codes for CASSSISVPGGVLTNEQFF.

This clonotype was seen a handful of times. The V and J genes are TRBV5-6 and TRBJ2-2; D assignment may be TRBD1 or TRBD2 (5 bases each). Germline CDR1 and CDR2: SGHDT and YYEEEE. The CDR3 has 16 residues. V was trimmed by 4 bases and J by 3 bases, leaving 16 bases between them. CDR3: CASSRVSVGDTGELFF. The CDR3 DNA sequence: TGTGCCAGCAGCCGTGTCAGTGTGGGGGACACCGGGGAGCTGTTTTTT. The full variable domain, completed using reference TRBV5-6 and TRBJ2-2, is DAGVTQSPTHLIKTRGQQVTLRCSPKSGHDTVSWYQQALGQGPQFIFQYYEEEERQRGNFPDRFSGHQFPNYSSELNVNALLLGDSALYLCASSRVSVGDTGELFFGEGSRLTVL.

This clonotype has a single count. The CDR3 nucleotides read TGTGCCAGCAGTCGCCTGGACAGGGGGCCCTACGAGCAGTACTTC. It codes for CASSRLDRGPYEQYF. The genes are TRBV7-3 and TRBJ2-7, with 11 positions matching TRBD1. V shed 6 bases and J 2 bases; nucleotides not matched to a gene: 6. Germline CDR1 and CDR2: SGHTA and FQGTGA. The CDR3 consists of 15 residues.

This clonotype was seen repeatedly, ten times or more. J is TRBJ2-7 and V is TRBV3-1; D uncertain. The CDR3 contains 12 residues. Deletions cut 5 bases from V and 6 bases from J, with 11 bases between. The germline V gene has CDR1 LGHDT and CDR2 YNNKEL (reference sequence). CDR3 bases: TGTGCCAGCAGCTTTGGAAGGTTCGAGCAGTACTTC. Its translation: CASSFGRFEQYF.